The clone carrying this T cell receptor (beta chain) was counted ten times or more. Its specificity is unknown. This specimen belongs to a study of spatial heterogeneity in lung cancer. Study-wide context: Raw reads contained each unique TCR and UMI combination more than ten times on average. Findings of the study overall: Counts of expanded intratumoral alpha and beta TCRs tracked tumor mutation counts. The estimated TCR-seq coverage of tumor T cells amounted to around 7% when looking at alpha chains and around 13% when looking at beta chains.

V was clipped by 2 bases and J by 0 bases, with 10 bases between them. There are 15 residues in the CDR3. Each TCR cDNA molecule bore a unique molecular identifier. MiXCR was run by TCRdb on the 5' RACE reads, yielding one entry per CDR3 protein. The sample carries 6,500 to 7,500 distinct CDR3 sequences, over 5.5% recorded once. Documented time point: sample taken at primary tumor resection. The specimen was lung tumor tissue, collected at surgery. The V and J genes are TRBV12-3 or TRBV12-4 and TRBJ1-1; the D is unclear. This TCR was recovered from a male donor with early-stage non-small cell lung cancer. DNA for the CDR3: TGTGCCAGCAGTTTAATCGGGCAGGTGAACACTGAAGCTTTCTTT. It codes for CASSLIGQVNTEAFF.